The present entry profiles one T cell receptor (beta chain) with its context. This record comes from a study of blood T cell repertoires in COVID-19. About the research overall: Material from acute and convalescent COVID-19 was sourced from the United States, Italy and Spain. Sources were T cells, B-cell-depleted T cells, or PBMCs; the material itself was cDNA or gDNA.

In the original processing: Estimates of nucleated cell counts were drawn from the amplification of reference gene primers. The repertoire was sequenced with immunoSEQ multiplex PCR; TCRdb's copy has only in-frame clones and lacks some. V and J calls and clone size are given by that table; D and trimming were obtained from the DNA. The sample lists tens of thousands of clones; roughly 77% were seen once. CDR3 length: 15 residues. V lost 2 bases, J lost 10 bases, and 15 bases lay in between. Germline values: CDR1 MNHEY, CDR2 SMNVEV (reference sequence). The V call is TRBV27, the J call TRBJ1-6; TRBD1 is a possible D gene (5 bases). The sequenced material came from peripheral blood. The receptor was derived from a human donor in a cohort sampled during active COVID-19. The CDR3 is CASSLRSAGNSPLHF. CDR3 nucleotide sequence: TGTGCCAGCAGTTTAAGGTCGGCAGGGAACTCACCCCTCCACTTT.